The clone carrying this TCR beta chain was recorded a few times. These data belong to a study of blood T cell repertoires in COVID-19. Study details: COVID-19 samples collected from the United States, Italy and Spain covered acute and convalescent phases. Sources were T cells, B-cell-depleted T cells, or PBMCs; the material itself was cDNA or gDNA.

Germline CDR1 reads MDHEN; CDR2 reads SYDVKM. The CDR3 spans 15 residues. V gave up 1 base and J gave up 5 bases, with 12 bases separating them. In the original workflow: For nucleated cells, counts were estimated from reference gene primer amplification. Sequencing used immunoSEQ multiplex PCR; TCRdb keeps in-frame clones, though not all of them. V, J and clone size reflect that table, while D and trimming were determined from the DNA. The repertoire has about 24,000 clones, about 89% of them found once; the top ten carry approximately 24%. What was sequenced was peripheral blood. The chain has TRBV28 and TRBJ1-5; the D gene is possibly TRBD1 (6 bases). This TCR derives from a human donor with active COVID-19. The donor label of this sample is uncertain. The CDR3, as DNA: TGTGCCAGCAGTTTATCCGGGGGGGCCCATCAGCCCCAGCATTTT. As protein: CASSLSGGAHQPQHF.